The clone carrying this TCR beta chain showed up many times. Both TCR beta VDJ combination and CDR3 sequence profiling were carried out. Genomic DNA was the template for this profiling. TCRdb ran MiXCR on the reads and lists one entry per CDR3 protein. The table lists approximately 190,000 distinct CDR3 sequences, less than 60% of them singletons. The data derive from a study of CD8+CD57+ T cells in acquired aplastic anemia. Previously, flow cytometry had revealed CD8+CD57+ cell expansion in the patients chosen for sequencing. In germline, CDR1 is SGDLS, CDR2 YYNGEE. V was clipped by 0 bases and J by 0 bases, with 13 bases between them. The CDR3 loop spans 18 amino acids.

The receptor was derived from a human donor with aplastic anemia. The sample comprised sorted CD4+, CD8+, or CD8+CD57+ T cells (not recorded which) from PBMCs. The chain links TRBV9 to TRBJ1-6; D may be TRBD1 (5 bases). The CDR3 spells CASSVGPGVSSYNSPLHF. CDR3 DNA: TGTGCCAGCAGCGTAGGGCCGGGGGTCAGCTCCTATAATTCACCCCTCCACTTT.